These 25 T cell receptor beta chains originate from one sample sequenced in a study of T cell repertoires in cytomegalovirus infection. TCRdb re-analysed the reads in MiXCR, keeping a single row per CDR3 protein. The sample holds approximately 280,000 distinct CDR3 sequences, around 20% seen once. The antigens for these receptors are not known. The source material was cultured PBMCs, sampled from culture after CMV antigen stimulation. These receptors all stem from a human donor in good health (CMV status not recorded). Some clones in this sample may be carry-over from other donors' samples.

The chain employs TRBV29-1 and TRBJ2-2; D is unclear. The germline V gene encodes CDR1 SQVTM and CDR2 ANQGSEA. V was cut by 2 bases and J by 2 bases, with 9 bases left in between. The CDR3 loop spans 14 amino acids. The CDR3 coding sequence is TGCAGCGTTGAATATTGGCAAAACACCGGGGAGCTGTTTTTT. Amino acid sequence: CSVEYWQNTGELFF.

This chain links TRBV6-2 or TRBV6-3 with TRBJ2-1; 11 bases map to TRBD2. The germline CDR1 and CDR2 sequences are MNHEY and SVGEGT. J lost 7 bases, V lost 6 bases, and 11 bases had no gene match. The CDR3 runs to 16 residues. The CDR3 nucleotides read TGTGCCAGCAGAATAGCGGGAGGGGGTCTTTGGAATGAGCAGTTCTTC. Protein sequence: CASRIAGGGLWNEQFF.

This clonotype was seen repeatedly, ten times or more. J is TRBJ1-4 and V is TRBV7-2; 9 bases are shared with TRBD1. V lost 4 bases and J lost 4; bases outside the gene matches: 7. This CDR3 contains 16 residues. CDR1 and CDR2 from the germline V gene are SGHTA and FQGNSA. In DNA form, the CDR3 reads TGTGCCAGCAGCTCCCAGCGACAGGGGGGTAATGAAAAACTGTTTTTT. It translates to CASSSQRQGGNEKLFF.

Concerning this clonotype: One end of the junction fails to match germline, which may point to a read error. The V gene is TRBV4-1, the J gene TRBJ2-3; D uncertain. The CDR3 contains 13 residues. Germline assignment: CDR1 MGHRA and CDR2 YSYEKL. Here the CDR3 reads CASSPQFRDTQYF. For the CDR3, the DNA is TGTGCCAGCAGCCCTCAGTTTCGAGATACGCAGTATTTT.

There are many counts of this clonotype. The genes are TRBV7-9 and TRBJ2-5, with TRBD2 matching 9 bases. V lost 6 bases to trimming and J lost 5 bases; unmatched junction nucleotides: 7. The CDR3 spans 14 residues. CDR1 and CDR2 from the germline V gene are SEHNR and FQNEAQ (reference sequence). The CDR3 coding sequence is TGTGCCAGCAGTGTGGGACTAGCAAGCGAGACCCAGTACTTC. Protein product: CASSVGLASETQYF.

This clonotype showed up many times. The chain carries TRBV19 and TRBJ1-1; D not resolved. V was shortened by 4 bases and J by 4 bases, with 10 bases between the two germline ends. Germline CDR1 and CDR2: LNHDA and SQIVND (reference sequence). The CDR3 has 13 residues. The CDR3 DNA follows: TGTGCCAGTAGTACCGACAATCCCACTGAAGCTTTCTTT. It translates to CASSTDNPTEAFF.

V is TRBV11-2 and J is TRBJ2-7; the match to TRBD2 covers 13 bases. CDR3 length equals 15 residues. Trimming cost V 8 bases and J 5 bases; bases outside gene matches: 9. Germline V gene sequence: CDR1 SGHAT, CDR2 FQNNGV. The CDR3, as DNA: TGTGCCAGCGGAGAATATGGACTAGCGGGAGACGAGCAGTACTTC. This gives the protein CASGEYGLAGDEQYF.

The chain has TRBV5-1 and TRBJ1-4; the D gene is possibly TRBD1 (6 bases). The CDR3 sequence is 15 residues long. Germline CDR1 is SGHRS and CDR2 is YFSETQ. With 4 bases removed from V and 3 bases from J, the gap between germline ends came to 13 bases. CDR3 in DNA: TGCGCCAGCAGCAGTACAGGGAGGTCTAATGAAAAACTGTTTTTT. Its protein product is CASSSTGRSNEKLFF. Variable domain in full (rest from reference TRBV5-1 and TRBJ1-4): KAGVTQTPRYLIKTRGQQVTLSCSPISGHRSVSWYQQTPGQGLQFLFEYFSETQRNKGNFPGRFSGRQFSNSRSEMNVSTLELGDSALYLCASSSTGRSNEKLFFGSGTQLSVL.

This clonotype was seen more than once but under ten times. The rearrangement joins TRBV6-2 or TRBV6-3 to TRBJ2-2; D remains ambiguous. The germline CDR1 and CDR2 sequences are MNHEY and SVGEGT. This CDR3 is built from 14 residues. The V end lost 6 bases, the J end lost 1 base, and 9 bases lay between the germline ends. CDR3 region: CASRPFRNTGELFF. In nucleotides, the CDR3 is TGTGCCAGCAGGCCGTTCAGGAACACCGGGGAGCTGTTTTTT.

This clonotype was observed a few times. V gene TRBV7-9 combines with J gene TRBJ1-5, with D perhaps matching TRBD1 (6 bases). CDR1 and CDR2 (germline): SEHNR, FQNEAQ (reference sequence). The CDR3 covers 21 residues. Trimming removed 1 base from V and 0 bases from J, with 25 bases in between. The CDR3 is CASSLDSDIQGPINSNQPQHF. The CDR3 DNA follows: TGTGCCAGCAGCTTAGACTCTGATATTCAGGGGCCGATAAATAGCAATCAGCCCCAGCATTTT.

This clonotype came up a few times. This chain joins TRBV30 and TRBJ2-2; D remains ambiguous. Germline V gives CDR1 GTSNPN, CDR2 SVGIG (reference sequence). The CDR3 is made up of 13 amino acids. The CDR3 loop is CVGRGTNTGELFF. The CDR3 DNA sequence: TGTGTCGGCCGTGGGACGAACACCGGGGAGCTGTTTTTT.

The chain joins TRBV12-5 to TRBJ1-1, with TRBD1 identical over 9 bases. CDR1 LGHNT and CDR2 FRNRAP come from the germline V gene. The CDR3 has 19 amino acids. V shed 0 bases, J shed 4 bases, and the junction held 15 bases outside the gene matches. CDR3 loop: CASGLVPPPGQGWGTEAFF. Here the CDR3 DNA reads TGTGCTAGTGGTTTGGTACCCCCTCCGGGACAGGGTTGGGGCACTGAAGCTTTCTTT.

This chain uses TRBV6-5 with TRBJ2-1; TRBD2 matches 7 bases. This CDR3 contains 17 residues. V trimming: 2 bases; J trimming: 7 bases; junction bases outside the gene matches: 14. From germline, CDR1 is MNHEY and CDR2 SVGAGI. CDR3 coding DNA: TGTGCCAGCAGTTACCCAGCTGCAGCGGGGCGGGCGAATGAGCAGTTCTTC. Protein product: CASSYPAAAGRANEQFF.

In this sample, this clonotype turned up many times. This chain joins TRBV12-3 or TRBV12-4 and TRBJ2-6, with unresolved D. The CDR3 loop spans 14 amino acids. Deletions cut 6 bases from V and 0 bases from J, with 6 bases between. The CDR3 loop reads CASRLGSGANVLTF. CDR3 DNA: TGTGCCAGCAGATTGGGCTCTGGGGCCAACGTCCTGACTTTC.

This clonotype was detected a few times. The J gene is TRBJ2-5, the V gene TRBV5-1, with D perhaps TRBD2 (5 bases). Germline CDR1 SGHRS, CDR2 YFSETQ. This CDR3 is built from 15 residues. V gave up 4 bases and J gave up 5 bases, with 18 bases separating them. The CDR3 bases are TGCGCCAGCAGCATTGATCGGGGTAACTCGGAGACCCAGTACTTC. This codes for CASSIDRGNSETQYF. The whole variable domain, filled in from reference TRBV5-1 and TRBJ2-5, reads KAGVTQTPRYLIKTRGQQVTLSCSPISGHRSVSWYQQTPGQGLQFLFEYFSETQRNKGNFPGRFSGRQFSNSRSEMNVSTLELGDSALYLCASSIDRGNSETQYFGPGTRLLVL.

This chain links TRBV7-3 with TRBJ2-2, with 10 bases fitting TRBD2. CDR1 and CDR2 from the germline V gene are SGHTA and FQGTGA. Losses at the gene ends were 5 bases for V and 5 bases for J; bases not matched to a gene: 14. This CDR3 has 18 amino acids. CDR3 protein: CASSDSRTSGTWTGELFF. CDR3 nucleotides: TGTGCCAGCAGCGACAGCCGCACTAGCGGGACCTGGACCGGGGAGCTGTTTTTT. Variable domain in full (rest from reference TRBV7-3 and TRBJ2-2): GAGVSQTPSNKVTEKGKYVELRCDPISGHTALYWYRQSLGQGPEFLIYFQGTGAADDSGLPNDRFFAVRPEGSVSTLKIQRTERGDSAVYLCASSDSRTSGTWTGELFFGEGSRLTVL.

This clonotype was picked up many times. CDR3 sequence: CASSRTSSGTHNEQFF. CDR3 coding DNA: TGTGCCAGCAGTCGAACATCTAGCGGGACCCACAATGAGCAGTTCTTC. V gene TRBV6-1 combines with J gene TRBJ2-1; 9 bases line up with TRBD2. J was trimmed by 5 bases and V by 5 bases; bases with no gene match: 10. This CDR3 spans 16 amino acids. Per the germline V gene, CDR1 is MNHNS and CDR2 is SASEGT.

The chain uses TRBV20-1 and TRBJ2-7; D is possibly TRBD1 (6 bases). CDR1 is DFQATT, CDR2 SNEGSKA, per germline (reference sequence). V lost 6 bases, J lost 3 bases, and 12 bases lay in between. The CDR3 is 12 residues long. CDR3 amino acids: CSACGQNYEQYF. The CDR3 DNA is TGCAGTGCCTGCGGACAGAACTACGAGCAGTACTTC.

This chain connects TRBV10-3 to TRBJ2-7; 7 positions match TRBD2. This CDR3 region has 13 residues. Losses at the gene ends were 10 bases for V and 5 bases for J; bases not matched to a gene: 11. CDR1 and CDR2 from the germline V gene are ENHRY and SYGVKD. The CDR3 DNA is TGTGCCAACTACGACAGCGGGGTGGACGAGCAGTACTTC. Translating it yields CANYDSGVDEQYF.

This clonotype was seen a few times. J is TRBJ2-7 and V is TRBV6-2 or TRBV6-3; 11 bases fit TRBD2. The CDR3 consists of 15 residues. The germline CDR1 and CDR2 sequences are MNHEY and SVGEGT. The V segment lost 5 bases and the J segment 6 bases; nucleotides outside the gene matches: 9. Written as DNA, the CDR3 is TGTGCCAGCAGTGACGGGACTAGCGGTCCGGGCGAGCAGTACTTC. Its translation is CASSDGTSGPGEQYF.

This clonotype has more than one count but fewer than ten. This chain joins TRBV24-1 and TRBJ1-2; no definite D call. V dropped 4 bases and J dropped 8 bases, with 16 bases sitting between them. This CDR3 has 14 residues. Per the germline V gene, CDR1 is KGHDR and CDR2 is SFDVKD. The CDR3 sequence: CATSDPGGGSGYTF. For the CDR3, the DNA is TGTGCCACCAGTGACCCGGGAGGAGGGTCAGGCTACACCTTC.

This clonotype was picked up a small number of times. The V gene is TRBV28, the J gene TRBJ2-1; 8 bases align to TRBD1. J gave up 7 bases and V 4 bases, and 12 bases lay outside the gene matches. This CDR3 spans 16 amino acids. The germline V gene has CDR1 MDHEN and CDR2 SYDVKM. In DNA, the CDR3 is TGTGCCAGCAGTTCCTCCGGGACAGGAATAGGAAATGAGCAGTTCTTC. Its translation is CASSSSGTGIGNEQFF. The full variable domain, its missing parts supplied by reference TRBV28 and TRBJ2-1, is DVKVTQSSRYLVKRTGEKVFLECVQDMDHENMFWYRQDPGLGLRLIYFSYDVKMKEKGDIPEGYSVSREKKERFSLILESASTNQTSMYLCASSSSGTGIGNEQFFGPGTRLTVL.

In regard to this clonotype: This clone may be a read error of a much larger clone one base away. CDR3 region: CASNRGITEALF. The CDR3 DNA follows: TGTGCCAGCAATCGGGGCATCACTGAAGCTTTGTTT. V is TRBV12-3 or TRBV12-4 and J is TRBJ1-1; a weak D match, TRBD1 (5 bases). The CDR3 is made up of 12 amino acids.

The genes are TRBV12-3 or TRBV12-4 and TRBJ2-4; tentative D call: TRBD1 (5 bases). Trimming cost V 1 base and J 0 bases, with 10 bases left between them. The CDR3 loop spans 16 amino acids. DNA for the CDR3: TGTGCCAGCAGTTTAGGGCAGGGAAGAGCCAAAAACATTCAGTACTTC. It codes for CASSLGQGRAKNIQYF.

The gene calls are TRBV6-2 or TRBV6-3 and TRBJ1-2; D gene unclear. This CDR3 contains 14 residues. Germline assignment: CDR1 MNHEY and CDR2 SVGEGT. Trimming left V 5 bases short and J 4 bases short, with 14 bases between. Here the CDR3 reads CASSRTGPVYGYTF. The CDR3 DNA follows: TGTGCCAGCAGTCGGACCGGACCCGTCTATGGCTACACCTTC.